The present T cell receptor (beta chain) was sequenced within a study of technical replicates of blood from a few donors (dated by TCRdb to the late 2010s). From the cysteine up to the phenylalanine, the CDR3 has a length of 14 residues. The entry retains the CDR3 DNA only, 42 bases that are in frame from base 1. Trimming removed 2 bases from V and 5 bases from J, leaving 11 bases between the germline ends. From the germline V gene (reference sequence), CDR1 is SEHNR and CDR2 is FQNEAQ. The library was built by means of the immunoSEQ multiplex PCR assay. TCRdb limited this immuneACCESS table to in-frame rearrangements with V and J called. A share of clones is missing; checked studies link under half to unresolved V genes, and the rest is unexplained. The sample table contains approximately 76,000 clones; only one count was recorded for around 97% of them. Clones ranked in the top ten supply 0.18% of the sample.

Concerning this clone: What this receptor recognizes is not known. Per-base quality was not reported, and no clone a single base away is much larger than it.

This clonotype was sampled from a human donor in good health. Sequencing input: T cells isolated from PBMCs. Here the chain combines TRBV7-9 and TRBJ2-3, with a weak D call of TRBD1 (5 bases match). The CDR3 here reads CASSLRPGKDTQYF. The bases are TGTGCCAGCAGCTTAAGGCCAGGGAAAGATACGCAGTATTTT.